The clone carrying this T cell receptor (beta chain) was counted only a few times. V lost 6 bases to trimming and J lost 0 bases, with 8 bases between them. Germline V gene sequence: CDR1 SQVTM, CDR2 ANQGSEA. CDR3 length: 12 residues. Measured with immunoSEQ multiplex PCR; TCRdb has only the in-frame clones, and not every one. The data contain some 77,000 clones, roughly 92% of them singletons. This sample is drawn from a study of T cell changes during pregnancy in multiple sclerosis. This sequence originates from a female donor with multiple sclerosis, enrolled in a pregnancy study. The V gene is TRBV29-1, the J gene TRBJ1-1; D is ambiguous. This material consisted of CD4+ T cells from peripheral blood mononuclear cells, taken before pregnancy. For the CDR3, the DNA is TGCAGCGTCGGGTTGATGAACACTGAAGCTTTCTTT. Translating it yields CSVGLMNTEAFF.